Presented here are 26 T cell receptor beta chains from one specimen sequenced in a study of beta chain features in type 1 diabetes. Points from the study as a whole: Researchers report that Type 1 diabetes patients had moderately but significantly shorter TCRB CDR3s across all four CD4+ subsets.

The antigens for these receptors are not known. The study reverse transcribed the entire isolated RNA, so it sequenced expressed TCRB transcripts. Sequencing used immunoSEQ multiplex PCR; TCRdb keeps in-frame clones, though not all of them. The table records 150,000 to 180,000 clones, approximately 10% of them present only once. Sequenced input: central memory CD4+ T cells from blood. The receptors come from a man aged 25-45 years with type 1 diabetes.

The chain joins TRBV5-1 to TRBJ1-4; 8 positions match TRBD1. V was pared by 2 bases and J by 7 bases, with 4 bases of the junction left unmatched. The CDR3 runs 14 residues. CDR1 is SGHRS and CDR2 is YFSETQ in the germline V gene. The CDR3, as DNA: TGCGCCAGCAGCTTCGGACAGGGCTGTGAAAAACTGTTTTTT. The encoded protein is CASSFGQGCEKLFF.

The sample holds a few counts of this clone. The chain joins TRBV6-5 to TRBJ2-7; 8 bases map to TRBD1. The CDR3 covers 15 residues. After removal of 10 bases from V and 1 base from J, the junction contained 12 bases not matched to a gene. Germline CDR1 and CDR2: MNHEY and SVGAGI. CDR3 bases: TGTGCCACCTTCTCGCCGGGACAGGTATCCTACGAGCAGTACTTC. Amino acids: CATFSPGQVSYEQYF.

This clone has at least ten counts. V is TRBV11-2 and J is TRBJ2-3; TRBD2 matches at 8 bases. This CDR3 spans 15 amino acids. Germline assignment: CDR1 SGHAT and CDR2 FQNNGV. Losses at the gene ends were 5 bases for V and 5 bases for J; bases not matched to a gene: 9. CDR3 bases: TGTGCCAGCAGCCGACGGATAGCGGGAAAAGATACGCAGTATTTT. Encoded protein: CASSRRIAGKDTQYF.

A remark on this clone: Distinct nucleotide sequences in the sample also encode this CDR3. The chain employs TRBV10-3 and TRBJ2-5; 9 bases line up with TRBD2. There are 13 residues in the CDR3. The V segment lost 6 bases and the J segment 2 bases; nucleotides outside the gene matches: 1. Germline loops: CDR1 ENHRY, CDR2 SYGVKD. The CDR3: CAISLAGQETQYF. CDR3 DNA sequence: TGTGCCATCAGCCTAGCGGGGCAAGAGACCCAGTACTTC.

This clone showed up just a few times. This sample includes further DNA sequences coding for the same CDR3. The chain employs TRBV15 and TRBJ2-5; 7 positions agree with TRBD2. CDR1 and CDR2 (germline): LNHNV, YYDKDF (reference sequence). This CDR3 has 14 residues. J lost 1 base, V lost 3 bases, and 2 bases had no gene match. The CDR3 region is CATSRGGVQETQYF. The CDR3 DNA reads TGTGCCACCAGCAGGGGGGGGGTCCAAGAGACCCAGTACTTC.

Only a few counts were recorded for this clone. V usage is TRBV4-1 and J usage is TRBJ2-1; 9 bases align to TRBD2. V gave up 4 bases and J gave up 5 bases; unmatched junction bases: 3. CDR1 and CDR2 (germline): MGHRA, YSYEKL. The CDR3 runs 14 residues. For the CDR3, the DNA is TGCGCCAGCAGCCGGGGCGGGAGGGACAATGAGCAGTTCTTC. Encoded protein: CASSRGGRDNEQFF.

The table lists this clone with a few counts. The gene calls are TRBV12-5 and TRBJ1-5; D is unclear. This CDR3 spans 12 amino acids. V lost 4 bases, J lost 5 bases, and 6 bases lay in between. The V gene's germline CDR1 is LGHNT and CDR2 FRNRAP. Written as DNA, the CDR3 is TGTGCTAGTGGTTCCTCCTATCAGCCCCAGCATTTT. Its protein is CASGSSYQPQHF.

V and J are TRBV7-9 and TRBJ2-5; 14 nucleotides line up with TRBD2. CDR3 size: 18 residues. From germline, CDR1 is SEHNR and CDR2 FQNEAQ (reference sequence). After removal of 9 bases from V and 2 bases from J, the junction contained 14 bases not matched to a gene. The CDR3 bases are TGTGCCAGTGACCCAAGACTAGCGGGAGGGCCAGGTCAAGAGACCCAGTACTTC. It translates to CASDPRLAGGPGQETQYF.

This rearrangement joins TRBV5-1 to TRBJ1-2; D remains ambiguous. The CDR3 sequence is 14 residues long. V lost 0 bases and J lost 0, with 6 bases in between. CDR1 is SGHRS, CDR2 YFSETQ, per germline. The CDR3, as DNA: TGCGCCAGCAGCTTGGACACACCTAACTATGGCTACACCTTC. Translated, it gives CASSLDTPNYGYTF.

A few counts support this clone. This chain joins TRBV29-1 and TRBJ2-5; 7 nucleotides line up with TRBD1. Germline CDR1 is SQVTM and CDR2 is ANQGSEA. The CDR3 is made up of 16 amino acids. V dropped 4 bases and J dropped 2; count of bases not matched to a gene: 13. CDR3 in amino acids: CSVGDRGQAIQETQYF. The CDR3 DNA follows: TGCAGCGTTGGGGACCGAGGACAGGCGATACAAGAGACCCAGTACTTC.

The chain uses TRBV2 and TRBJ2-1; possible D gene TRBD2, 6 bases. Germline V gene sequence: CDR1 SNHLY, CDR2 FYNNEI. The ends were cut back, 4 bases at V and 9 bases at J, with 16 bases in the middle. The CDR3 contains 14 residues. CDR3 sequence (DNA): TGTGCCAGCAGTGGAGGGGCGGTGGGAGGTGAGCAGTTCTTC. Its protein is CASSGGAVGGEQFF.

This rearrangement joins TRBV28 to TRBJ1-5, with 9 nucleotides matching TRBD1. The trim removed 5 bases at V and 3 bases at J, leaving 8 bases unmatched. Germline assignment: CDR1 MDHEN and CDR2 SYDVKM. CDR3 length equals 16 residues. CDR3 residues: CASSLNRGLDNQPQHF. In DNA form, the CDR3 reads TGTGCCAGCAGTCTCAACAGGGGGCTAGACAATCAGCCCCAGCATTTT. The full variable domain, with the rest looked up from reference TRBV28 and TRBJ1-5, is DVKVTQSSRYLVKRTGEKVFLECVQDMDHENMFWYRQDPGLGLRLIYFSYDVKMKEKGDIPEGYSVSREKKERFSLILESASTNQTSMYLCASSLNRGLDNQPQHFGDGTRLSIL.

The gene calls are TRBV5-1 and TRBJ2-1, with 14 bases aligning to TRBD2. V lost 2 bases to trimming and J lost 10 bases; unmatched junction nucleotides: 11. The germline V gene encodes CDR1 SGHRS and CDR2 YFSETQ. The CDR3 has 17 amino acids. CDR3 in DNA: TGCGCCAGCAGCTTAGGACTAGCGGGAGGCCGTGGGGCCGAGCAGTTCTTC. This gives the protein CASSLGLAGGRGAEQFF.

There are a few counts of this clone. The CDR3 region is CASSSSSGSGELFF. CDR3 DNA: TGCGCCAGCAGCTCGTCAAGCGGGAGCGGGGAGCTGTTTTTT. The chain employs TRBV5-1 and TRBJ2-2; the match to TRBD2 covers 8 bases. The germline gives CDR1 SGHRS, CDR2 YFSETQ. CDR3 length equals 14 residues. The junction had 5 bases not matched to a gene; V was cut back by 3 bases and J by 7 bases.

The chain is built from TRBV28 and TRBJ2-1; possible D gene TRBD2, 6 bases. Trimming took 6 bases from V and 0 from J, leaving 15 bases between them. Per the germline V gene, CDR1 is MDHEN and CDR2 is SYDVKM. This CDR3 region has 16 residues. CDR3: CASRGGGVSSYNEQFF. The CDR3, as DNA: TGTGCCAGCAGGGGTGGCGGGGTTAGCTCCTACAATGAGCAGTTCTTC.

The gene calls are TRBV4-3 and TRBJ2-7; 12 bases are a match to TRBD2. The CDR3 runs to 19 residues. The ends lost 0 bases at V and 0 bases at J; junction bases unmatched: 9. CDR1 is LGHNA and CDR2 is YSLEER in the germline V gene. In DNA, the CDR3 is TGCGCCAGCAGCCAAGATATAGGACTAGCGGGACCCGCCTCCTACGAGCAGTACTTC. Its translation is CASSQDIGLAGPASYEQYF.

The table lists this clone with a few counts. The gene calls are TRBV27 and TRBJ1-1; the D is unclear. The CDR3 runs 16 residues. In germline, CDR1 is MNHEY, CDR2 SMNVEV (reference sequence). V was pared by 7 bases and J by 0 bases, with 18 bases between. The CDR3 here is CASTNLERGLNTEAFF. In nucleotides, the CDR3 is TGTGCCAGCACCAACCTTGAGAGAGGGTTGAACACTGAAGCTTTCTTT.

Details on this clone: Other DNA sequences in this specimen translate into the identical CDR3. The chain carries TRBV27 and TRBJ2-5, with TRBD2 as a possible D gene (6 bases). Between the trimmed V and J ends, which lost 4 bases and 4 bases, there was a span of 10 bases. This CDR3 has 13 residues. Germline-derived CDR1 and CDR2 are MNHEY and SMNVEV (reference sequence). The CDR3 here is CASSSRGRETQYF. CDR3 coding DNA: TGTGCCAGCAGTTCCCGGGGGAGAGAGACCCAGTACTTC.

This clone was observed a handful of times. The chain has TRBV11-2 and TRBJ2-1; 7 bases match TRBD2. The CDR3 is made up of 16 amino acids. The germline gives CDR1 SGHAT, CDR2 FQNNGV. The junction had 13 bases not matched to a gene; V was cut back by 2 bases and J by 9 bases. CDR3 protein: CASSLNRGTTFSEQFF. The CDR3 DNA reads TGTGCCAGCAGCTTAAACCGCGGGACTACCTTTAGTGAGCAGTTCTTC.

The DNA for the CDR3 is TGTGCCAGCAGCCCCCGGGGGACAGGGACTTATGGCTACACCTTC. Amino acid sequence: CASSPRGTGTYGYTF. The chain combines TRBV28 with TRBJ1-2, with TRBD1 matching 9 bases. V shed 6 bases, J shed 5 bases, and the junction held 10 bases outside the gene matches. Looked up from germline, CDR1 is MDHEN and CDR2 is SYDVKM. This CDR3 is 15 amino acids long.

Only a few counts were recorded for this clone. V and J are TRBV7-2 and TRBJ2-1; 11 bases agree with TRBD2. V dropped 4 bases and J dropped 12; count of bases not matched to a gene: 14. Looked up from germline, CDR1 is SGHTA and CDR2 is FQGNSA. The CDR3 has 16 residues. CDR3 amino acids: CASSWTGTSGNIGQFF. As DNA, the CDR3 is TGTGCCAGCAGCTGGACCGGGACTAGCGGAAATATTGGGCAGTTCTTC.

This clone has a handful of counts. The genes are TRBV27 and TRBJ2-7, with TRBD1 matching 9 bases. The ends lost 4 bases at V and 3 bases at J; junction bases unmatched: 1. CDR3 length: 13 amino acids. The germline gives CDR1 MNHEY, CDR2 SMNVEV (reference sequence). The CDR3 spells CASSSGQGYEQYF. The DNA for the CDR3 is TGTGCCAGCAGTTCGGGACAGGGCTACGAGCAGTACTTC.

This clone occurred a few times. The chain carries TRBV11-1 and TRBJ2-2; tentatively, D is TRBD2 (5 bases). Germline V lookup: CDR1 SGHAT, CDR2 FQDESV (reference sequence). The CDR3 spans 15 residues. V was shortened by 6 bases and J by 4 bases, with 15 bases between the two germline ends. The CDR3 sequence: CASRENLASTGELFF. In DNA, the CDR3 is TGTGCCAGCAGGGAGAATTTAGCGAGCACCGGGGAGCTGTTTTTT.

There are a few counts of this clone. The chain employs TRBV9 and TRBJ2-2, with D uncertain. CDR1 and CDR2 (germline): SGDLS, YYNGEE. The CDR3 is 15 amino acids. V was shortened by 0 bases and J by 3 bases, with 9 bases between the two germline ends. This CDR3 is CASSVAPSDTGELFF. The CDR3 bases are TGTGCCAGCAGCGTAGCACCTTCAGACACCGGGGAGCTGTTTTTT.

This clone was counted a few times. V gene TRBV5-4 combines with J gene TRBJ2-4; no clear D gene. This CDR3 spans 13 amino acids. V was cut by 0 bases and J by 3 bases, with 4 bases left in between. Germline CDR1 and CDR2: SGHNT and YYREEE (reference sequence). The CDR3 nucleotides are TGTGCCAGCAGCTTGGACTACAAAAACATTCAGTACTTC. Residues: CASSLDYKNIQYF.

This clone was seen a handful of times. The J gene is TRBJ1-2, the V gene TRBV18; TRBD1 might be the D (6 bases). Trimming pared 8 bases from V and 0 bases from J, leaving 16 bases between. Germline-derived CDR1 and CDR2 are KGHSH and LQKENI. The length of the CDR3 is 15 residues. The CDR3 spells CASAKNRVPNYGYTF. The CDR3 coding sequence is TGTGCCAGCGCAAAGAACAGGGTCCCTAACTATGGCTACACCTTC.